This TCR beta chain is from a study of blood T cells in healthy people across ages. The CDR3 is 13 amino acids. Germline V gene data show CDR1 as DFQATT and CDR2 as SNEGSKA (reference sequence). After removal of 3 bases from V and 9 bases from J, the junction contained 3 bases not matched to a gene. A J-beta primer mix and a sample-barcoded 5' primer were used in a second PCR of about 7 to 11 cycles. TCRdb called the 5' RACE reads again in MiXCR, with one record for every CDR3 protein. Of just under 900,000 distinct CDR3 sequences in the sample, 25% to 30% were seen once. The sample comprised blood. The chain employs TRBV20-1 and TRBJ2-7; 15 positions match TRBD2. The source is a woman older than 75 in good health. The CDR3 here is CSASGLAGGWQYF. The CDR3 DNA follows: TGCAGTGCTAGCGGACTAGCGGGAGGGTGGCAGTACTTC.